These 29 T cell receptor beta chains share one sample of origin, sequenced in a study of CD8 T cells in Susac syndrome. Random-hexamer reverse transcription was applied to about 0.45 to 1 ug RNA. One entry per CDR3 protein results from TCRdb running MiXCR on the immunoSEQ multiplex PCR reads. Here the sample spans about 130,000 distinct CDR3 sequences, about 94% being singletons. The sequencing sample was made of CD4+ T cells from PBMCs. The receptor set was obtained from a human donor with multiple sclerosis.

The gene calls are TRBV2 and TRBJ1-1, with TRBD1 matching over 9 bases. Trimming cost V 4 bases and J 11 bases; bases outside gene matches: 8. Germline loops: CDR1 SNHLY, CDR2 FYNNEI. This CDR3 region has 13 residues. The DNA for the CDR3 is TGTGCCAGCAGTGTACAGGGGGCGGGGGGGGCTTTCTTT. The encoded protein is CASSVQGAGGAFF.

The chain uses TRBV18 and TRBJ2-7; 9 nucleotides agree with TRBD1. J gave up 6 bases and V 2 bases, and 8 bases lay outside the gene matches. There are 15 residues in the CDR3. Per germline, CDR1 KGHSH and CDR2 LQKENI. CDR3 bases: TGTGCCAGCTCACCAACCCCGACAGGGGGTATCGAGCAGTACTTC. Protein product: CASSPTPTGGIEQYF.

This chain links TRBV4-3 with TRBJ2-7, with TRBD2 identical over 8 bases. The CDR3 spans 15 residues. Germline lookup yields CDR1 LGHNA and CDR2 YSLEER. Losses at the gene ends were 1 base for V and 0 bases for J; bases not matched to a gene: 2. The CDR3 sequence: CASSQGTSFSYEQYF. The CDR3 coding sequence is TGCGCCAGCAGCCAAGGGACTAGCTTCTCCTACGAGCAGTACTTC.

The chain's CDR3 is CASSPPNHQGNGELFF. For the CDR3, the DNA is TGTGCCAGCTCACCACCGAACCATCAAGGGAACGGGGAGCTGTTTTTT. The chain employs TRBV18 and TRBJ2-2; no reliable D call. This CDR3 is 16 amino acids long. Trimming removed 0 bases at V and 7 bases at J, with 15 bases between. Germline CDR1 reads KGHSH; CDR2 reads LQKENI.

V and J are TRBV5-1 and TRBJ2-2; no reliable D call. CDR3 length: 13 amino acids. CDR1 and CDR2 (germline): SGHRS, YFSETQ. Trimming cost V 2 bases and J 6 bases, with 8 bases left between them. The CDR3: CASSFRFAGELFF. The CDR3 DNA reads as TGCGCCAGCAGCTTCAGGTTCGCCGGGGAGCTGTTTTTT. Looking up the rest from reference TRBV5-1 and TRBJ2-2 gives the full variable domain: KAGVTQTPRYLIKTRGQQVTLSCSPISGHRSVSWYQQTPGQGLQFLFEYFSETQRNKGNFPGRFSGRQFSNSRSEMNVSTLELGDSALYLCASSFRFAGELFFGEGSRLTVL.

This CDR3 reads CASSSWDRVNQPQHF. The CDR3 nucleotides read TGTGCCAGCAGTTCCTGGGACAGGGTCAATCAGCCCCAGCATTTT. V and J are TRBV27 and TRBJ1-5; 9 bases map to TRBD1. This CDR3 is built from 15 residues. The V gene's germline CDR1 is MNHEY and CDR2 SMNVEV (reference sequence). Trimming at V came to 4 bases and at J to 3 bases, leaving 4 bases not matched to a gene.

The CDR3 here is CASSYGAGRRKGTDTQYF. CDR3 DNA: TGTGCCAGCAGTTACGGTGCGGGCAGGAGGAAGGGCACAGATACGCAGTATTTT. The rearrangement joins TRBV6-5 to TRBJ2-3; a possible D gene is TRBD2 (5 bases). In germline, CDR1 is MNHEY, CDR2 SVGAGI. This CDR3 is 18 amino acids long. Trimming shortened V by 2 bases and J by 1 base, and 19 bases separated the two germline ends.

This rearrangement joins TRBV6-1 to TRBJ2-4; D is ambiguous. The V and J ends lost 7 bases and 1 base respectively, with 11 bases between them. This CDR3 has 14 residues. Germline CDR1 MNHNS, CDR2 SASEGT. The CDR3 DNA is TGTGCCAGCACCCAGGCGCCGGCCAAAAACATTCAGTACTTC. Protein sequence: CASTQAPAKNIQYF.

V is TRBV6-6 and J is TRBJ2-7, with D perhaps matching TRBD1 (6 bases). CDR3 length equals 14 residues. V lost 2 bases and J 0 bases, leaving 8 bases between the germline ends. The V gene's germline CDR1 is MNHNY and CDR2 SVGAGI (reference sequence). CDR3 in amino acids: CASSYGQSSYEQYF. CDR3 sequence (DNA): TGTGCCAGCAGTTACGGACAGAGCTCCTACGAGCAGTACTTC.

The chain links TRBV2 to TRBJ2-1; 10 nucleotides agree with TRBD2. The CDR3 has 14 residues. Trimming at V came to 4 bases and at J to 7 bases, leaving 4 bases not matched to a gene. Germline CDR1 is SNHLY and CDR2 is FYNNEI. The CDR3 here is CASSAGLAANEQFF. The CDR3 DNA follows: TGTGCCAGCAGTGCCGGACTAGCGGCGAATGAGCAGTTCTTC. The full variable domain, rest sourced from reference TRBV2 and TRBJ2-1, is EPEVTQTPSHQVTQMGQEVILRCVPISNHLYFYWYRQILGQKVEFLVSFYNNEISEKSEIFDDQFSVERPDGSNFTLKIRSTKLEDSAMYFCASSAGLAANEQFFGPGTRLTVL.

The genes are TRBV19 and TRBJ1-2; the match to TRBD1 covers 8 bases. With V trimmed by 9 bases and J by 4 bases, 13 bases remained unmatched. This CDR3 region has 15 residues. Germline values: CDR1 LNHDA, CDR2 SQIVND (reference sequence). CDR3 DNA sequence: TGTGCCAGCCGCGGTTCCCCAGGGGGCAGCTATGGCTACACCTTC. This translates into CASRGSPGGSYGYTF.

The V call is TRBV5-1, the J call TRBJ2-1, with 13 bases lining up with TRBD2. Germline CDR1 is SGHRS and CDR2 is YFSETQ. The CDR3 has 14 amino acids. Unmatched junction bases numbered 5, after V lost 4 bases and J lost 10 bases. As DNA, the CDR3 is TGCGCCAGCAGCGTGGGACTAGCGGGGATAGAGCAGTTCTTC. It translates to CASSVGLAGIEQFF.

V usage is TRBV7-6 and J usage is TRBJ2-1; tentatively, D is TRBD2 (6 bases). The CDR3 covers 17 residues. Germline V gives CDR1 SGHVS, CDR2 FNYEAQ. V was clipped by 3 bases and J by 0 bases, with 15 bases between them. The CDR3 sequence: CASSFGSGYSSYNEQFF. The CDR3 DNA is TGTGCCAGCAGCTTTGGGAGCGGGTATAGCTCCTACAATGAGCAGTTCTTC.

The rearrangement uses TRBV30 and TRBJ2-3; D call uncertain. Germline V gene lookup returns CDR1 GTSNPN and CDR2 SVGIG (reference sequence). Trimming pared 4 bases from V and 6 bases from J, leaving 11 bases between. The CDR3 consists of 12 residues. In DNA, the CDR3 is TGTGCCTGGACCGCCGGGCGTGATACGCAGTATTTT. This gives the protein CAWTAGRDTQYF.

This rearrangement joins TRBV6-6 to TRBJ1-1; D is unclear. The CDR3 is 15 amino acids. Germline V gene data show CDR1 as MNHNY and CDR2 as SVGAGI (reference sequence). V was cut by 7 bases and J by 0 bases, with 15 bases left in between. The CDR3 loop reads CASNPAARLNTEAFF. The CDR3, as DNA: TGTGCCAGCAATCCGGCAGCCCGTCTGAACACTGAAGCTTTCTTT.

The chain combines TRBV7-9 with TRBJ2-3; TRBD2 aligns across 7 bases. The CDR3 runs 16 residues. Germline CDR1 SEHNR, CDR2 FQNEAQ (reference sequence). After removal of 0 bases from V and 6 bases from J, the junction contained 9 bases not matched to a gene. The CDR3 is CASSLAAGFGGDTQYF. The CDR3 DNA follows: TGTGCCAGCAGCTTAGCAGCGGGATTCGGCGGGGATACGCAGTATTTT.

The sample holds one count of this clonotype. The V gene is TRBV5-1, the J gene TRBJ2-5; 11 bases match TRBD2. There are 16 residues in the CDR3. The junction had 7 bases not matched to a gene; V was cut back by 1 base and J by 5 bases. CDR1 and CDR2 (germline): SGHRS, YFSETQ. The CDR3 protein is CASSLTTSGSFETQYF. The CDR3 bases are TGCGCCAGCAGCTTGACAACTAGCGGGAGTTTTGAGACCCAGTACTTC.

This chain connects TRBV6-2 or TRBV6-3 to TRBJ1-5; perhaps TRBD1 as D (6 bases). The CDR3 length is 18 residues. Trimming took 4 bases from V and 5 from J, leaving 24 bases between them. Per the germline V gene, CDR1 is MNHEY and CDR2 is SVGEGT. The CDR3 protein is CASSSLPHRGGEYQPQHF. CDR3 sequence (DNA): TGTGCCAGCAGTTCCCTCCCCCACAGAGGGGGTGAATATCAGCCCCAGCATTTT.

The chain combines TRBV6-1 with TRBJ2-2; no clear D gene. Germline V lookup: CDR1 MNHNS, CDR2 SASEGT. V was shortened by 2 bases and J by 5 bases, with 15 bases between the two germline ends. The CDR3 runs 16 residues. The CDR3 DNA reads TGTGCCAGCAGTGAAAGTAACCAGGTGGAGACCGGGGAGCTGTTTTTT. Its protein is CASSESNQVETGELFF.

The chain combines TRBV20-1 with TRBJ2-7, with 9 bases that match TRBD2. In germline, CDR1 is DFQATT, CDR2 SNEGSKA (reference sequence). With 5 bases clipped from V and 3 bases from J, the junction kept 11 bases outside the gene matches. The CDR3 sequence is 15 residues long. The CDR3 protein is CSAPPRGRAFYEQYF. The CDR3 region has the DNA TGCAGTGCTCCGCCCCGCGGGAGGGCCTTCTACGAGCAGTACTTC.

The gene calls are TRBV6-2 or TRBV6-3 and TRBJ2-2, with D unclear. This CDR3 region has 14 residues. V was pared by 6 bases and J by 4 bases, with 12 bases between. Germline V gene lookup returns CDR1 MNHEY and CDR2 SVGEGT. CDR3 residues: CASSSRAGTGELFF. The CDR3 nucleotides are TGTGCCAGCAGCTCTAGGGCAGGCACCGGGGAGCTGTTTTTT.

The CDR3 loop is CASKGNRVDSPLHF. DNA for the CDR3: TGTGCCAGTAAAGGGAACAGGGTGGACTCACCCCTCCACTTT. The gene calls are TRBV19 and TRBJ1-6; possibly TRBD1 for D (6 bases). This CDR3 is 14 amino acids long. The V gene lost 7 bases and the J gene lost 10 bases, with 17 bases spanning the gap. Germline V gene data show CDR1 as LNHDA and CDR2 as SQIVND (reference sequence).

The chain has TRBV27 and TRBJ1-6, with 9 bases that match TRBD1. The length of the CDR3 is 14 residues. Germline values: CDR1 MNHEY, CDR2 SMNVEV (reference sequence). V lost 5 bases, J lost 10 bases, and 6 bases stayed unmatched. Here the CDR3 DNA reads TGTGCCAGCAGTAGGGACAGGGAAGGATCACCCCTCCACTTT. Its translation is CASSRDREGSPLHF.

V and J are TRBV29-1 and TRBJ2-1, with a weak D call TRBD1 (5 bases). V was trimmed by 7 bases and J by 5 bases, leaving 15 bases between them. The CDR3 is made up of 13 amino acids. CDR1 is SQVTM, CDR2 ANQGSEA, per germline. CDR3 in amino acids: CSAGKVTNNEQFF. Written as DNA, the CDR3 is TGCAGCGCAGGGAAGGTGACCAACAATGAGCAGTTCTTC.

The rearrangement uses TRBV27 and TRBJ1-4; 7 bases agree with TRBD1. J lost 1 base, V lost 6 bases, and 5 bases had no gene match. This CDR3 has 15 residues. Germline CDR1 is MNHEY and CDR2 is SMNVEV (reference sequence). The CDR3, as DNA: TGTGCCAGCAGCTCTTCAGGGGGAACTAATGAAAAACTGTTTTTT. It translates to CASSSSGGTNEKLFF.

This chain joins TRBV6-2 or TRBV6-3 and TRBJ2-7; maybe TRBD2 (6 bases). Per germline, CDR1 MNHEY and CDR2 SVGEGT. V lost 7 bases and J lost 5, with 18 bases in between. This CDR3 contains 14 residues. The CDR3 reads CASTKSGWWDEQYF. The CDR3 nucleotides read TGTGCCAGCACCAAAAGCGGGTGGTGGGACGAGCAGTACTTC.

CDR3 amino acids: CSVDQGLKTFF. CDR3 DNA sequence: TGCAGCGTTGATCAGGGACTTAAAACTTTCTTT. This chain joins TRBV29-1 and TRBJ1-1; tentatively, D is TRBD1 (5 bases). This CDR3 has 11 amino acids. Germline CDR1 reads SQVTM; CDR2 reads ANQGSEA. The V gene lost 3 bases and the J gene lost 12 bases, with 14 bases spanning the gap.

The chain is built from TRBV20-1 and TRBJ2-3; D not certain. The CDR3 is made up of 10 amino acids. Between the trimmed V and J ends, which lost 6 bases and 6 bases, there was a span of 7 bases. Germline loops: CDR1 DFQATT, CDR2 SNEGSKA (reference sequence). Here the CDR3 DNA reads TGCAGTGCACGAAGGGATACGCAGTATTTT. It specifies CSARRDTQYF.

The rearrangement links TRBV19 to TRBJ2-5, with 10 bases identical to TRBD2. J gave up 5 bases and V 7 bases, and 10 bases lay outside the gene matches. CDR1 is LNHDA, CDR2 SQIVND, per germline (reference sequence). CDR3 length equals 15 residues. The CDR3 sequence is CASKKVAGGGETQYF. CDR3 coding DNA: TGTGCCAGTAAAAAGGTAGCGGGAGGCGGGGAGACCCAGTACTTC.